The 17 T cell receptor beta chains listed next were all sequenced from one sample in a study of vaccination and CD4 T cells after COVID-19. The antigens these receptors bind are not known. Treatment specified: approximately 11-day PBMC culture with coronavirus spike peptide pools or control peptides (ViraFEST assay). An Oncomine TCR Beta short-read assay was used to sequence the DNA from cultured CD4+ T cells. TCRdb recomputed calls from the PCR reads with MiXCR, one row per CDR3 protein. The repertoire holds 20,000 to 25,000 distinct CDR3 sequences, with 60% to 75% as singletons. What was sequenced was CD4+ T cells from blood, cultured in vitro. The receptor set was obtained from a human donor who had recovered from COVID-19.

The rearrangement links TRBV11-2 to TRBJ2-1; D gene unclear. This CDR3 has 12 residues. V shed 5 bases and J shed 7 bases, with 9 bases lying between them. Germline lookup yields CDR1 SGHAT and CDR2 FQNNGV. CDR3 nucleotides: TGTGCCAGCAGCAGGCCCGGTAATGAGCAGTTCTTC. It is translated as CASSRPGNEQFF. The full variable domain, with the rest looked up from reference TRBV11-2 and TRBJ2-1, is EAGVAQSPRYKIIEKRQSVAFWCNPISGHATLYWYQQILGQGPKLLIQFQNNGVVDDSQLPKDRFSAERLKGVDSTLKIQPAKLEDSAVYLCASSRPGNEQFFGPGTRLTVL.

CDR3 protein: CSAHASGRQETQYF. The CDR3 DNA reads TGCAGTGCCCACGCCTCTGGCCGGCAAGAGACCCAGTACTTC. This chain links TRBV20-1 with TRBJ2-5; D uncertain. V dropped 6 bases and J dropped 2 bases, with 16 bases sitting between them. Germline CDR1 reads DFQATT; CDR2 reads SNEGSKA (reference sequence). CDR3 length: 14 amino acids.

This chain joins TRBV7-3 and TRBJ2-2; 14 positions match TRBD2. This CDR3 is 16 amino acids long. The germline V gene encodes CDR1 SGHTA and CDR2 FQGTGA. V lost 5 bases and J lost 6; bases outside the gene matches: 5. The chain's CDR3 is CASSRGTSGRAGELFF. CDR3 bases: TGTGCCAGCAGCCGTGGGACTAGCGGGAGAGCCGGGGAGCTGTTTTTT.

The V call is TRBV7-2, the J call TRBJ1-6, with 8 bases lining up with TRBD1. Per the germline V gene, CDR1 is SGHTA and CDR2 is FQGNSA. The CDR3 runs to 18 residues. V trimming: 3 bases; J trimming: 7 bases; junction bases outside the gene matches: 14. The CDR3 loop reads CASSFLALTGVRNSPLHF. The CDR3 DNA reads TGTGCCAGCAGCTTCCTAGCCCTGACAGGGGTGCGGAATTCACCCCTCCACTTT.

The chain is built from TRBV19 and TRBJ1-2; 10 bases fit TRBD1. CDR1 is LNHDA and CDR2 is SQIVND in the germline V gene (reference sequence). The CDR3 loop spans 16 amino acids. Trimming cost V 3 bases and J 2 bases; bases outside gene matches: 6. Here the CDR3 reads CASSMGTGAVNYGYTF. As DNA, the CDR3 is TGTGCCAGTAGTATGGGGACAGGGGCGGTGAACTATGGCTACACCTTC.

The chain carries TRBV7-8 and TRBJ2-7, with 8 bases identical to TRBD2. The V segment lost 8 bases and the J segment 6 bases; nucleotides outside the gene matches: 12. The CDR3 totals 14 residues. Germline V gene sequence: CDR1 SGHVS, CDR2 FQNEAQ. The CDR3 region is CASHAGGGLFEQYF. The DNA for the CDR3 is TGTGCCAGCCATGCCGGGGGGGGCCTTTTCGAGCAGTACTTC.

CDR3 coding DNA: TGTGCCAGCAGGCCCCCGGACAGACCCTACGAGCAGTACTTC. Residues: CASRPPDRPYEQYF. The chain employs TRBV6-1 and TRBJ2-7; D possibly corresponds to TRBD1 (6 bases). Per germline, CDR1 MNHNS and CDR2 SASEGT. V lost 6 bases and J lost 2, with 14 bases in between. The CDR3 runs to 14 residues.

This chain connects TRBV10-3 to TRBJ1-3; D not certain. The CDR3 is 13 amino acids. Germline CDR1 is ENHRY and CDR2 is SYGVKD. V lost 9 bases and J lost 0, with 9 bases in between. The DNA of the CDR3 is TGTGCCATAAACTACAGCTCTGGAAACACCATATATTTT. It yields the protein CAINYSSGNTIYF.

V and J are TRBV4-2 and TRBJ2-7; perhaps TRBD2 as D (6 bases). This CDR3 contains 14 residues. CDR1 and CDR2 (germline): LGHNA, YNFKEQ. V was trimmed by 2 bases and J by 1 base, leaving 9 bases between them. CDR3 DNA: TGTGCCAGCAGCCAAACCGGGAGATCCTACGAGCAGTACTTC. This translates into CASSQTGRSYEQYF.

This clonotype was counted only a few times. V and J are TRBV6-2 or TRBV6-3 and TRBJ1-2; 7 nucleotides agree with TRBD1. With V trimmed by 7 bases and J by 4 bases, 9 bases remained unmatched. CDR1 MNHEY and CDR2 SVGEGT come from the germline V gene. This CDR3 is 14 amino acids long. The CDR3 here is CASTEEDRVYGYTF. CDR3 nucleotide sequence: TGTGCCAGCACTGAGGAAGACAGGGTCTATGGCTACACCTTC.

The chain carries TRBV6-1 and TRBJ2-5; 11 bases are a match to TRBD2. This CDR3 is built from 16 residues. Germline-derived CDR1 and CDR2 are MNHNS and SASEGT. With V trimmed by 4 bases and J by 9 bases, 13 bases remained unmatched. CDR3 nucleotides: TGTGCCAGCAGTGCGAGACTAGCGGGGACAGAATGGGCCCAGTACTTC. Amino acid sequence: CASSARLAGTEWAQYF.

This clonotype was seen more than once but under ten times. The rearrangement joins TRBV5-4 to TRBJ1-2, with 7 bases matching TRBD1. There are 14 residues in the CDR3. Germline V gene data show CDR1 as SGHNT and CDR2 as YYREEE (reference sequence). V lost 4 bases to trimming and J lost 1 base; unmatched junction nucleotides: 4. This CDR3 reads CASSPQGSNYGYTF. CDR3 DNA: TGTGCCAGCAGCCCACAGGGGAGTAACTATGGCTACACCTTC.

The chain recombines TRBV6-2 or TRBV6-3 with TRBJ1-5, with D uncertain. The CDR3 is 12 residues long. Germline CDR1 and CDR2: MNHEY and SVGEGT. V was shortened by 2 bases and J by 6 bases, with 5 bases between the two germline ends. The DNA for the CDR3 is TGTGCCAGCAGTTACGCGGGTCAGCCCCAGCATTTT. Its protein product is CASSYAGQPQHF.

J is TRBJ1-2 and V is TRBV7-2; D gene unclear. Germline values: CDR1 SGHTA, CDR2 FQGNSA. This CDR3 has 16 residues. Trimming removed 5 bases at V and 4 bases at J, with 20 bases between. CDR3 DNA: TGTGCCAGCAGCCCTCAAGCGGTTAAGGCAGGCTATGGCTACACCTTC. It is translated as CASSPQAVKAGYGYTF.

The rearrangement joins TRBV5-1 to TRBJ1-4; TRBD1 matches at 8 bases. Germline trimming cut 0 bases from V and 7 bases from J; bases unmatched to any gene: 2. Germline CDR1 reads SGHRS; CDR2 reads YFSETQ. The length of the CDR3 is 14 residues. As DNA, the CDR3 is TGCGCCAGCAGCTTGGGCAGGGGGCCTGAAAAACTGTTTTTT. It is translated as CASSLGRGPEKLFF.

The chain is built from TRBV5-4 and TRBJ2-5, with 10 bases aligning to TRBD1. The ends lost 5 bases at V and 5 bases at J; junction bases unmatched: 9. The CDR3 contains 15 residues. The germline V gene encodes CDR1 SGHNT and CDR2 YYREEE (reference sequence). The CDR3 DNA is TGTGCCAGCAGTGGGGAGACGGGACAGGGGGAGACCCAGTACTTC. Translation gives CASSGETGQGETQYF.

This sequence joins TRBV6-1 and TRBJ2-5, with D unclear. CDR3 length: 13 amino acids. Germline V gene sequence: CDR1 MNHNS, CDR2 SASEGT. The ends were cut back, 2 bases at V and 6 bases at J, with 10 bases in the middle. CDR3 nucleotides: TGTGCCAGCAGTGAATGGGCAAAACAGACCCAGTACTTC. This encodes CASSEWAKQTQYF.